Listed below are T cell receptor beta chains from one sample, sequenced in a study of identical twins. TCRdb fed the 5' RACE reads into MiXCR, producing one record per CDR3 protein. The sample has 450,000 to 650,000 distinct CDR3 sequences; approximately 16% are singletons. These same records also appear under a second study, on yellow fever vaccine responses in identical twins.

Source material: CD4+ T cells sorted from blood. Receptor source: a woman aged 18-35 years in good health. Each CDR3 is given with its conserved first and last residue. A D gene is named only where the DNA matches it firmly. Clone size is stated in some rows and not others, as once, few, many or a class when expanded.

-	TRBJ2-7	TRBV15	-	TGTGCCACCAGCCAATTGGGAGGGGGCGTCGAGTACGAGCAGTACTTC	CATSQLGGGVEYEQYF
TRBD2	TRBJ2-1	TRBV18	few	TGTGCCAGCTCACCTCTAGCGGTCTCCTACAATGAGCAGTTCTTC	CASSPLAVSYNEQFF
-	TRBJ1-1	TRBV5-6	few	TGTGCCAGCAGCTTGGGGCAGGGGTACGGGAACACTGAAGCTTTCTTT	CASSLGQGYGNTEAFF
TRBD2	TRBJ2-1	TRBV3-1	few	TGTGCCAGCAGCCACGTACCGGGACTAGCGGGAGGGGCGGACAATGGTGAGCAGTTCTTC	CASSHVPGLAGGADNGEQFF
TRBD2	TRBJ2-2	TRBV15	-	TGTGCCACCAGCAGAGATTACAGCGGGGGTCCCACCGGGGAGCTGTTTTTT	CATSRDYSGGPTGELFF
TRBD1	TRBJ1-5	TRBV5-1	few	TGCGCCAGCAGCTTGGTGCAGGGGGCCAATCAGCCCCAGCATTTT	CASSLVQGANQPQHF
-	TRBJ2-3	TRBV10-3	few	TGTGCCATCAGTCCCCGGGCCGGGGATACGCAGTATTTT	CAISPRAGDTQYF
TRBD1	TRBJ2-1	TRBV24-1	-	TGTGCCACCAGTGATTGGGACAGGGGGGTCTCCTACAATGAGCAGTTCTTC	CATSDWDRGVSYNEQFF
-	TRBJ2-3	TRBV29-1	-	TGCAGCGTTGAATCCGGCAGGCCAACTAGCACAGATACGCAGTATTTT	CSVESGRPTSTDTQYF
-	TRBJ2-1	TRBV12-3/TRBV12-4	-	TGTGCCAGCCGAAGCGGGCCCAAATACAATGAGCAGTTCTTC	CASRSGPKYNEQFF
-	TRBJ2-1	TRBV12-3/TRBV12-4	-	TGTGCCAGCAGTTTAGCATGGGGCCCTCGCAATGAGCAGTTCTTC	CASSLAWGPRNEQFF
-	TRBJ2-2	TRBV10-3	few	TGTGCCATCAGTGACCGGGGGACCGGGGAGCTGTTTTTT	CAISDRGTGELFF
TRBD2	TRBJ2-2	TRBV20-1	-	TGCAGTGCCGCGGGACTAGCGGGAATGAACACCGGGGAGCTGTTTTTT	CSAAGLAGMNTGELFF
TRBD2	TRBJ2-1	TRBV28	-	TGTGCCAGCAGTTTTTGGGCTAGCGGGAACAATGAGCAGTTCTTC	CASSFWASGNNEQFF
-	TRBJ2-7	TRBV27	few	TGTGCCAGCAGTTTATCGACAGCTCCGGGACAACCTCCCTACGAGCAGTACTTC	CASSLSTAPGQPPYEQYF
-	TRBJ2-7	TRBV12-3/TRBV12-4	many	TGTGCCAGCAGTTTAACGCGGGATGGCGAGCAGTACTTC	CASSLTRDGEQYF
TRBD2	TRBJ2-3	TRBV5-1	few	TGCGCCAGCAGCGGGGTAGCGGGAGACGGGACAGATACGCAGTATTTT	CASSGVAGDGTDTQYF
TRBD1	TRBJ1-2	TRBV5-1	few	TGCGCCAGCAGCTTGGCCGGCAGGGGGAACTATGGCTACACCTTC	CASSLAGRGNYGYTF
-	TRBJ1-1	TRBV29-1	-	TGCAGCGCCGTCCGGAACACTGAAGCTTTCTTT	CSAVRNTEAFF
TRBD1	TRBJ1-2	TRBV28	-	TGTGCCAGCAGTTTTGGCCGGGACAGGCTCGGTCATCGGGGGAACTATGGCTACACCTTC	CASSFGRDRLGHRGNYGYTF
TRBD2	TRBJ2-2	TRBV15	-	TGTGCCACCAGTCGGGTAGCGGGGGGCCCTAGAAACACCGGGGAGCTGTTTTTT	CATSRVAGGPRNTGELFF
-	TRBJ2-5	TRBV20-1	few	TGCAGTGCTAGGAGGGTTCAAGAGACCCAGTACTTC	CSARRVQETQYF
TRBD2	TRBJ2-5	TRBV24-1	-	TGTGCCACCGGGGACACCGAACGACTAGCGGGAGAGACCCAGTACTTC	CATGDTERLAGETQYF
-	TRBJ1-6	TRBV2	few	TGTGCCAGCAGTGTGTTGAGGACTCGGGATAATTCACCCCTCCACTTT	CASSVLRTRDNSPLHF
-	TRBJ1-2	TRBV6-5	few	TGTGCCAGCAGTTACTCGAACTTGGGGGTTGGGGGCTACACCTTC	CASSYSNLGVGGYTF
-	TRBJ2-2	TRBV9	-	TGTGCCAGCAGCGCCGCGTGGGACGGCACCGGGGAGCTGTTTTTT	CASSAAWDGTGELFF
-	TRBJ2-3	TRBV6-1	-	TGTGCCAGCAATACCCGGGGAGTGGATACGCAGTATTTT	CASNTRGVDTQYF
-	TRBJ2-5	TRBV5-1	many	TGCGCCAGCAGCTTCGAGGGGGAGACCCAGTACTTC	CASSFEGETQYF
TRBD2	TRBJ2-1	TRBV29-1	few	TGCAGCGTTGCTAGCGGGGCCCACAATGAGCAGTTCTTC	CSVASGAHNEQFF
TRBD1	TRBJ2-4	TRBV4-1	-	TGCGCCAGCAGCCAAGAGGGAGACAGGGGGCAAGCCAAAAACATTCAGTACTTC	CASSQEGDRGQAKNIQYF
-	TRBJ1-2	TRBV12-3/TRBV12-4	few	TGTGCCAGCAGTTTTTCGGAAATCCCCTCCTATGGCTACACCTTC	CASSFSEIPSYGYTF
TRBD2	TRBJ2-2	TRBV14	-	TGTGCCAGCAGCCAATTCGGGACTAGCGAGAACACCGGGGAGCTGTTTTTT	CASSQFGTSENTGELFF
-	TRBJ2-1	TRBV6-1	once	TGTGCCAGCAGGGCCTTAAGCGGTGCCTCCTACAATGAGCAGTTCTTC	CASRALSGASYNEQFF
-	TRBJ1-5	TRBV5-6	few	TGTGCCAGCAGCTTGGCCGCAAGAGGGCAGCCCCAGCATTTT	CASSLAARGQPQHF
TRBD2	TRBJ2-7	TRBV20-1	-	TGCAGTGCTAGAGAAGGGCGGGAGGGCCTCTACGAGCAGTACTTC	CSAREGREGLYEQYF